Included here is one TCR beta chain sequence, with context. This record belongs to a study of blood T cell repertoires in COVID-19. Some clones are missing from TCRdb's copy, which holds only in-frame ones; the method was immunoSEQ multiplex PCR. There are approximately 120,000 clones in the sample; approximately 85% occur only once, and around 3.3% lies in the top ten. The CDR3 has 18 residues. V was clipped by 1 base and J by 6 bases; unmatched bases: 14. CDR1 SGHTA and CDR2 FQGNSA come from the germline V gene. The specimen was peripheral blood. The source is an elderly woman with COVID-19, enrolled during active disease. V is TRBV7-2 and J is TRBJ2-2; 7 nucleotides align to TRBD2. CDR3 nucleotide sequence: TGTGCCAGCAGCTTAGTGGCCGGCGGGAGCTCGTATTCCGGGGAGCTGTTTTTT. Amino acid sequence: CASSLVAGGSSYSGELFF.